This T cell receptor beta chain comes out of a study of T cells after yellow fever vaccination. This clonotype turned up a few times. With 2 bases removed from V and 5 bases from J, the gap between germline ends came to 12 bases. This CDR3 spans 15 amino acids. CDR1 and CDR2 (germline): MNHEY, SMNVEV (reference sequence). TCRdb used MiXCR to reprocess the 5' RACE reads, holding one entry per CDR3 protein. This sample has hundreds of thousands of distinct CDR3 sequences; approximately 3.8% occur once, and the top ten carry 23%. This chain links TRBV27 with TRBJ2-2; D is uncertain. Specimen: PBMCs, collected on the day of the yellow fever booster vaccination. The receptor's source is a man aged 18 to 35 who received the YFV17D yellow fever vaccine. The CDR3 loop reads CASSLESIRTGELFF. The CDR3 DNA reads TGTGCCAGCAGTTTAGAGTCAATTAGAACCGGGGAGCTGTTTTTT.